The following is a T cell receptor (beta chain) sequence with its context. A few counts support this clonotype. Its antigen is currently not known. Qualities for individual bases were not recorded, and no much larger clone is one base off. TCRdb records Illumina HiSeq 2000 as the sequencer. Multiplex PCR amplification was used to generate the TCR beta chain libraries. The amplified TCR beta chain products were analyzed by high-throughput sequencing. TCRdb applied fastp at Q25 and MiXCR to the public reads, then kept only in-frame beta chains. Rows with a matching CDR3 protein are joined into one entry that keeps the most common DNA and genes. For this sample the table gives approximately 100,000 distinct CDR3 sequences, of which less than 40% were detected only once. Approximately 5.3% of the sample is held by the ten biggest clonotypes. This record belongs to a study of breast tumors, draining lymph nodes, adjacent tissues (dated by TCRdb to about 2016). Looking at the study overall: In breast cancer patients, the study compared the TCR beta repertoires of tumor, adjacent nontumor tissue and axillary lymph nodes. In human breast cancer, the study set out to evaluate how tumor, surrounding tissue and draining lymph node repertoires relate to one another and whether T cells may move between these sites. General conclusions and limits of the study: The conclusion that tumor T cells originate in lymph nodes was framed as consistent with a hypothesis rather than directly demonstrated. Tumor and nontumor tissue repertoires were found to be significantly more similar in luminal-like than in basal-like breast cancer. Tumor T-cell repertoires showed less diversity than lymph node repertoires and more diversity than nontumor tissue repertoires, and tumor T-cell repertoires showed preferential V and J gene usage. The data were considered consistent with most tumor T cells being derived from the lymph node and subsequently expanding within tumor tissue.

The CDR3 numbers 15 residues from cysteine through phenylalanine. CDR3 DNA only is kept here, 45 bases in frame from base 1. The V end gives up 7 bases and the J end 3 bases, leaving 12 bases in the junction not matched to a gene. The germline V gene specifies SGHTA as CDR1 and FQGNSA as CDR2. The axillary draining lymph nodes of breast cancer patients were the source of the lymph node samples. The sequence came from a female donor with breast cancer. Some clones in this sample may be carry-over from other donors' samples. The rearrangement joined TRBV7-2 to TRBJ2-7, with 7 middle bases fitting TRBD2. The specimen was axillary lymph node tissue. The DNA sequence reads TGTGCCAGCACTGTAACAGAGGCGGGGGACTACGAGCAGTACTTC. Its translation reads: CASTVTEAGDYEQYF. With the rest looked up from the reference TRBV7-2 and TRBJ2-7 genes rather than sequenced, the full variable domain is GAGVSQSPSNKVTEKGKDVELRCDPISGHTALYWYRQSLGQGLEFLIYFQGNSAPDKSGLPSDRFSAERTGGSVSTLTIQRTQQEDSAVYLCASTVTEAGDYEQYFGPGTRLTVT.